Following are 22 T cell receptor beta chains from one sample sequenced in a study of beta chain features in type 1 diabetes. The study, taken as a whole, reports: Shorter TCRB CDR3s, moderately but significantly so, were found in Type 1 diabetes patients in all four CD4+ subsets.

The study reverse transcribed the entire isolated RNA, so it sequenced expressed TCRB transcripts. Sequenced by immunoSEQ multiplex PCR; TCRdb stores in-frame clones only, minus some. The table has more than 250,000 clones, 20% seen once; the top ten hold 0.028%. No cognate antigen is known for these TCRs. The sample was naive CD4+ T cells from blood. Source of these receptors: a woman between 40 and 50 years old with type 1 diabetes.

This clone is a singleton in its sample. The rearrangement links TRBV28 to TRBJ2-7, with D possibly being TRBD2 (6 bases). This CDR3 is 12 amino acids long. Trimming pared 8 bases from V and 6 bases from J, leaving 14 bases between. Germline values: CDR1 MDHEN, CDR2 SYDVKM. The CDR3 region is CASLNRGSEQYF. For the CDR3, the DNA is TGTGCCAGCCTGAACCGGGGGTCCGAGCAGTACTTC.

This sequence joins TRBV7-2 and TRBJ2-7; 9 bases are shared with TRBD1. The V segment lost 7 bases and the J segment 5 bases; nucleotides outside the gene matches: 12. The CDR3 extends over 15 amino acids. Germline V gene lookup returns CDR1 SGHTA and CDR2 FQGNSA. CDR3 sequence reads: CASTYPGQGPDEQYF. The CDR3 DNA sequence: TGTGCCAGCACCTACCCGGGACAGGGACCGGACGAGCAGTACTTC.

V usage is TRBV5-1 and J usage is TRBJ2-6; perhaps TRBD1 as D (6 bases). Germline V lookup: CDR1 SGHRS, CDR2 YFSETQ. This CDR3 has 15 residues. Trimming removed 5 bases from V and 3 bases from J, with 12 bases in between. CDR3 nucleotide sequence: TGCGCCAGCAGAGAACAGGGTGATGGGGCCAACGTCCTGACTTTC. Protein product: CASREQGDGANVLTF.

This chain uses TRBV27 with TRBJ2-7, with D uncertain. Germline values: CDR1 MNHEY, CDR2 SMNVEV (reference sequence). The CDR3 spans 14 residues. Trimming pared 2 bases from V and 3 bases from J, leaving 11 bases between. The CDR3 sequence: CASSLRGSFYEQYF. In DNA form, the CDR3 reads TGTGCCAGCAGTTTAAGAGGCAGCTTCTACGAGCAGTACTTC.

V usage is TRBV28 and J usage is TRBJ2-1, with 10 bases identical to TRBD1. The CDR3 has 16 amino acids. J was trimmed by 10 bases and V by 2 bases; bases with no gene match: 11. Per the germline V gene, CDR1 is MDHEN and CDR2 is SYDVKM. CDR3 sequence reads: CASSLREGTGEGEQFF. CDR3 DNA: TGTGCCAGCAGTTTACGGGAGGGGACAGGGGAGGGCGAGCAGTTCTTC. The full variable domain, rest sourced from reference TRBV28 and TRBJ2-1, is DVKVTQSSRYLVKRTGEKVFLECVQDMDHENMFWYRQDPGLGLRLIYFSYDVKMKEKGDIPEGYSVSREKKERFSLILESASTNQTSMYLCASSLREGTGEGEQFFGPGTRLTVL.

This rearrangement joins TRBV29-1 to TRBJ1-1; D may be TRBD1 (6 bases). The CDR3 consists of 14 residues. Germline V CDR1 and CDR2: SQVTM, ANQGSEA. V was clipped by 3 bases and J by 5 bases, with 16 bases between them. In nucleotides, the CDR3 is TGCAGCGTTGAGCAGGGGCACTTGTCAACTGAAGCTTTCTTT. This translates into CSVEQGHLSTEAFF. The full variable domain, rest sourced from reference TRBV29-1 and TRBJ1-1, is SAVISQKPSRDICQRGTSLTIQCQVDSQVTMMFWYRQQPGQSLTLIATANQGSEATYESGFVIDKFPISRPNLTFSTLTVSNMSPEDSSIYLCSVEQGHLSTEAFFGQGTRLTVV.

The CDR3 spells CASSPRDSYEQYF. The CDR3 DNA follows: TGTGCCAGCTCACCACGGGACAGCTACGAGCAGTACTTC. The rearrangement uses TRBV18 and TRBJ2-7, with 7 bases that match TRBD1. This CDR3 is built from 13 residues. Germline V gene lookup returns CDR1 KGHSH and CDR2 LQKENI. Trimming removed 1 base from V and 3 bases from J; junction bases left unmatched: 0.

This clone was seen only a few times. The V call is TRBV5-6, the J call TRBJ1-5, with 7 nucleotides matching TRBD1. Losses at the gene ends were 5 bases for V and 7 bases for J; bases not matched to a gene: 9. This CDR3 has 14 amino acids. Germline V gene data show CDR1 as SGHDT and CDR2 as YYEEEE. CDR3 loop: CASREQGKGQPQHF. The CDR3 DNA follows: TGTGCCAGCAGGGAACAGGGGAAAGGCCAGCCCCAGCATTTT.

This rearrangement joins TRBV5-1 to TRBJ1-1; D is possibly TRBD1 (6 bases). Germline V gene lookup returns CDR1 SGHRS and CDR2 YFSETQ. V lost 5 bases and J lost 1, with 15 bases in between. This CDR3 contains 15 residues. The CDR3: CASRPRDTRNTEAFF. The CDR3 bases are TGCGCCAGCAGACCCCGGGACACACGGAACACTGAAGCTTTCTTT.

The V call is TRBV7-3, the J call TRBJ2-1, with 14 positions matching TRBD2. The germline gives CDR1 SGHTA, CDR2 FQGTGA. The ends lost 5 bases at V and 5 bases at J; junction bases unmatched: 8. The CDR3 consists of 17 residues. The CDR3: CASSLRLAGGPHNEQFF. CDR3 nucleotides: TGTGCCAGCAGCCTACGACTAGCGGGAGGGCCTCACAATGAGCAGTTCTTC.

The V and J genes are TRBV4-3 and TRBJ1-5; D uncertain. Trimming cost V 0 bases and J 6 bases, with 12 bases left between them. The CDR3 contains 15 residues. CDR1 is LGHNA and CDR2 is YSLEER in the germline V gene. CDR3: CASSQDASRTQPQHF. In DNA form, the CDR3 reads TGCGCCAGCAGCCAAGATGCAAGCCGAACTCAGCCCCAGCATTTT.

The chain joins TRBV4-2 to TRBJ2-1; 11 positions match TRBD2. This CDR3 has 15 amino acids. Germline CDR1 LGHNA, CDR2 YNFKEQ. V was clipped by 3 bases and J by 7 bases; unmatched bases: 5. CDR3 in DNA: TGTGCCAGCAGCCAGCTGGGACTAGCGGCTAATGAGCAGTTCTTC. Encoded protein: CASSQLGLAANEQFF.

The CDR3, as DNA: TGTGCCAGCAGCTGGACAGGGGTAGATAGGGAGCAGTACTTC. Its protein product is CASSWTGVDREQYF. V is TRBV7-8 and J is TRBJ2-7, with 9 bases fitting TRBD1. V was clipped by 4 bases and J by 7 bases; unmatched bases: 8. Germline V gene lookup returns CDR1 SGHVS and CDR2 FQNEAQ. The CDR3 is made up of 14 amino acids.

This sequence joins TRBV7-8 and TRBJ1-2; perhaps TRBD1 as D (5 bases). This CDR3 region has 14 residues. V dropped 7 bases and J dropped 5 bases, with 17 bases sitting between them. Germline values: CDR1 SGHVS, CDR2 FQNEAQ. CDR3 sequence (DNA): TGTGCCAGCACCAACTACGACAGTTTTTATGGCTACACCTTC. Protein: CASTNYDSFYGYTF.

This clone was detected a few times. This chain connects TRBV5-1 to TRBJ2-5; D possibly corresponds to TRBD2 (8 bases). Germline values: CDR1 SGHRS, CDR2 YFSETQ. This CDR3 spans 14 amino acids. V dropped 4 bases and J dropped 5 bases, with 15 bases sitting between them. Here the CDR3 DNA reads TGCGCCAGCAGCACGGGACAGCGGGGGGAGACCCAGTACTTC. Translating it yields CASSTGQRGETQYF.

This clone was seen a handful of times. The chain employs TRBV25-1 and TRBJ1-6; 7 bases map to TRBD1. There are 14 residues in the CDR3. CDR1 and CDR2 from the germline V gene are MGHDK and SYGVNS. V shed 6 bases, J shed 8 bases, and the junction held 7 bases outside the gene matches. The CDR3 DNA sequence: TGTGCCAGCAGAGCCACAGGGGCCCATTCACCCCTCCACTTT. This encodes CASRATGAHSPLHF.

The chain carries TRBV15 and TRBJ1-1, with D unresolved. V was clipped by 8 bases and J by 3 bases, with 7 bases between them. CDR1 LNHNV and CDR2 YYDKDF come from the germline V gene (reference sequence). The CDR3 sequence is 11 residues long. In DNA, the CDR3 is TGTGCCACCCGGAGGGACACTGAAGCTTTCTTT. Translation gives CATRRDTEAFF.

J is TRBJ1-2 and V is TRBV2; D perhaps matches TRBD1 (5 bases). The CDR3 spans 11 residues. V lost 6 bases, J lost 7 bases, and 9 bases lay in between. Germline V gives CDR1 SNHLY, CDR2 FYNNEI. The CDR3 DNA is TGTGCCAGCAGGGAGCAGGGTGGCTACACCTTC. Protein: CASREQGGYTF.

The chain employs TRBV27 and TRBJ1-6; D not resolved. There are 16 residues in the CDR3. The germline V gene has CDR1 MNHEY and CDR2 SMNVEV (reference sequence). The ends were cut back, 2 bases at V and 3 bases at J, with 11 bases in the middle. The CDR3 DNA sequence: TGTGCCAGCAGTTTAGTCAGACTCGACTATAATTCACCCCTCCACTTT. It specifies CASSLVRLDYNSPLHF.

This clone was observed a handful of times. This chain joins TRBV4-3 and TRBJ2-6; 9 bases align to TRBD1. Trimming at V came to 0 bases and at J to 3 bases, leaving 6 bases not matched to a gene. CDR1 and CDR2 (germline): LGHNA, YSLEER. There are 18 residues in the CDR3. The CDR3 reads CASSQDPGTGYGANVLTF. The CDR3 DNA follows: TGCGCCAGCAGCCAAGACCCCGGGACAGGGTATGGGGCCAACGTCCTGACTTTC.

V is TRBV5-6 and J is TRBJ2-7; tentatively, D is TRBD2 (6 bases). Germline V gives CDR1 SGHDT, CDR2 YYEEEE. The CDR3 consists of 14 residues. V was cut by 3 bases and J by 6 bases, with 16 bases left in between. The CDR3 DNA sequence: TGTGCCAGCAGCTCGTCCCGGGACTCCGGCGAGCAGTACTTC. It is translated as CASSSSRDSGEQYF.

This clone showed up just a few times. The chain has TRBV7-9 and TRBJ1-5; maybe TRBD1 (6 bases). Trimming left V 7 bases short and J 3 bases short, with 10 bases between. The length of the CDR3 is 13 residues. Germline lookup yields CDR1 SEHNR and CDR2 FQNEAQ (reference sequence). This chain's CDR3 is CASTDRNNQPQHF. CDR3 sequence (DNA): TGTGCCAGCACCGACAGGAACAATCAGCCCCAGCATTTT.